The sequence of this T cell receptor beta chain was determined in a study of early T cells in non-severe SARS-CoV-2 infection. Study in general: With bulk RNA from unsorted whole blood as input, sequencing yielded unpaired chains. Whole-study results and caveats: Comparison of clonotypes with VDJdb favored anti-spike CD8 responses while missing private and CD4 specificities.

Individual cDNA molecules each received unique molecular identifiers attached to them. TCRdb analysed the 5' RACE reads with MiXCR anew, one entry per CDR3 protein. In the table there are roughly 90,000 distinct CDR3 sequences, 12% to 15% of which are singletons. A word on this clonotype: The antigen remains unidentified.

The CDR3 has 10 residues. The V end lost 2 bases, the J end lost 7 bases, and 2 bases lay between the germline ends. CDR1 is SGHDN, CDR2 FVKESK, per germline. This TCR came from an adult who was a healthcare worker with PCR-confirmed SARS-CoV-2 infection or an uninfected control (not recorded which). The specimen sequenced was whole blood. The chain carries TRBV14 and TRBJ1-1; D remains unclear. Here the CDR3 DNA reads TGTGCCAGCAGCCAATTTGAAGCTTTCTTT. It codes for CASSQFEAFF.